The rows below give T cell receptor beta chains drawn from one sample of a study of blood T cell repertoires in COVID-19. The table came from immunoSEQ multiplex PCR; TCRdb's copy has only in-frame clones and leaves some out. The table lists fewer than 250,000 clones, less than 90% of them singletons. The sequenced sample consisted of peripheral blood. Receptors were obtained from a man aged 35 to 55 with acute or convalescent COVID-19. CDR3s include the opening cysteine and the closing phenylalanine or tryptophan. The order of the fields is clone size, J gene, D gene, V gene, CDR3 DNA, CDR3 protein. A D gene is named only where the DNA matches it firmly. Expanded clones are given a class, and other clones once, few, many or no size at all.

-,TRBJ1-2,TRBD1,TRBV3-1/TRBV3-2,TGTGCCAGCAGCCAAGATGGTCTCGGGACAGGGTCTCACTATGGCTACACCTTC,CASSQDGLGTGSHYGYTF
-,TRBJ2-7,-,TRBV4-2,TGTGCCAGCAGCCCTGGAGGGAGCGGCGAGCAGTACTTC,CASSPGGSGEQYF
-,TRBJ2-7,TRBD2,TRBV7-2,TGTGCCAGCAGCTTATCAGCGGGGGGCCACGAGCAGTACTTC,CASSLSAGGHEQYF
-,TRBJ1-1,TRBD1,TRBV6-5,TGTGCCAGCAGTTCCCTACAGGGGGGTTTGACTGAAGCTTTCTTT,CASSSLQGGLTEAFF
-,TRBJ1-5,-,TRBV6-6,TGTGCCAGCATGGCAGGGAGCAATCAGCCCCAGCATTTT,CASMAGSNQPQHF
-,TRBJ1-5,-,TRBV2,TGTGCCAGCAGTGGGGCCGGTGAAGGTGATCAGCCCCAGCATTTT,CASSGAGEGDQPQHF
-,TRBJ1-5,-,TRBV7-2,TGTGCCAGCAGCTTATGGGGGCCCGGCGAACAGCCCCAGCATTTT,CASSLWGPGEQPQHF
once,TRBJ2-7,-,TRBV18,TGTGCCAGCTCACCCCGTGGCAGACTCTACGAGCAGTACTTC,CASSPRGRLYEQYF
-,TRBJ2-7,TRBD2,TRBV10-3,TGTGCCATCAGTGGGACTAGCGGGATTGGGGAGCAGTACTTC,CAISGTSGIGEQYF
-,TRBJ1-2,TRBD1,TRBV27,TGTGCCAGCAGTCCAGGGGGATATGGCTACACCTTC,CASSPGGYGYTF
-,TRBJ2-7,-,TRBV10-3,TGTGCCATCAGTGATGGCCTCTCCTACGAGCAGTACTTC,CAISDGLSYEQYF
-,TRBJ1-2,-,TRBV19,TGTGCCAGTAGTATAGATCCAGGAACGGATTTCTACACCTTC,CASSIDPGTDFYTF
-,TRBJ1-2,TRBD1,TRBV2,TGTGCCAGCAGTGTGGACAGGGGGGAGGTTGGCTACACCTTC,CASSVDRGEVGYTF
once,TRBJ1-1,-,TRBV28,TGTGCCAGCAGTTTATTGAGAGGGGAAGCTTTCTTT,CASSLLRGEAFF
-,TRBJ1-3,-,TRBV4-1,TGCGCCAGCAGCCAGCCACCCCAGGGGTCCGGAAACACCATATATTTT,CASSQPPQGSGNTIYF
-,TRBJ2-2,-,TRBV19,TGTGCCAGTAGTACACGGCAGGCGCTCACCGGGGAGCTGTTTTTT,CASSTRQALTGELFF
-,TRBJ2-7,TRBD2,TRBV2,TGTGCCAGCACCTGGGGGGGTTATTCCTACGAGCAGTACTTC,CASTWGGYSYEQYF
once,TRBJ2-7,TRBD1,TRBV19,TGTGCGGTGGGACAGGGAATGTACGAGCAGTACTTC,CAVGQGMYEQYF
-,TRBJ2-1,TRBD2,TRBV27,TGTGCCAGCAGTGCCAGGGGAGCGGGAGGGAGGTTTTACAATGAGCAGTTCTTC,CASSARGAGGRFYNEQFF
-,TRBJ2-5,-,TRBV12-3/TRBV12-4,TGTGCCAGCAGTTTGGCGCCGCGGGAGACCCAGTACTTC,CASSLAPRETQYF
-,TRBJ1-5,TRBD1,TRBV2,TGTGCCAGCATAGGGGGCGCGCGGCAGCCCCAGCATTTT,CASIGGARQPQHF
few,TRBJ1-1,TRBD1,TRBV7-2,TGTGCCAGCAGCTTAAATAGACAGGGGACTGAAGCTTTCTTT,CASSLNRQGTEAFF
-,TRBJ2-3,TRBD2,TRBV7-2,TGTGCCAGCAGCCAGCCGCCTGGCGGGGGTACAGATACGCAGTATTTT,CASSQPPGGGTDTQYF
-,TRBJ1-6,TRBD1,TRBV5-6,TGTGCCAGCAGCCTAATGGGACAGACTTATTCACCCCTCCACTTT,CASSLMGQTYSPLHF
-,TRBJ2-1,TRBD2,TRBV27,TGTGCCAGCAGTTTACGACTAGCGGGAGATGAGCAGTTCTTC,CASSLRLAGDEQFF
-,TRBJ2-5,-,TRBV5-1,TGCGCCAGCACCTTTTTGCAGGCACAAGAGACCCAGTACTTC,CASTFLQAQETQYF
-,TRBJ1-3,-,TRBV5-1,TGCGCCAGCAGCCCTGGACATACCACTGGAAACACCATATATTTT,CASSPGHTTGNTIYF
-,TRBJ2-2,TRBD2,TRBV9,TGTGCCAGCAGCGTAGCGGGACTAGCGGGAGACGGGGAGCTGTTTTTT,CASSVAGLAGDGELFF
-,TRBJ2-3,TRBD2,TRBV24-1,TGTGCCACCAGTCATAGCGGGGGCACAGATACGCAGTATTTT,CATSHSGGTDTQYF
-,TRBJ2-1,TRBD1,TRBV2,TGTGCCAGCACCTTGACAGGGCATGAGCAGTTCTTC,CASTLTGHEQFF
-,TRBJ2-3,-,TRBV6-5,TGTGCCAGCAGTTATAGAAGTTCCTGGGATACGCAGTATTTT,CASSYRSSWDTQYF
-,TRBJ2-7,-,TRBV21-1,TGTGCCAGCAGCAGCGGACAGGGTACCTACGAGCAGTACTTC,CASSSGQGTYEQYF
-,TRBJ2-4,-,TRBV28,TGTGCCAGCAGTTTCGGGGGTTTCAAAAACATTCAGTACTTC,CASSFGGFKNIQYF
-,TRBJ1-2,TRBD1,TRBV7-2,TGTGCCAGCACCCCGGGACAGGGAGTTCTCGCACCCTATGGCTACACCTTC,CASTPGQGVLAPYGYTF
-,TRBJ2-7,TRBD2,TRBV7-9,TGTGCCAGCAGCCCTAGCGGGAGGGCGGGGGAGCAGTACTTC,CASSPSGRAGEQYF
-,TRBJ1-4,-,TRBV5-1,TGCGCCAGCAGCTTAAAGGGGGTAGCTAATGAAAAACTGTTTTTT,CASSLKGVANEKLFF
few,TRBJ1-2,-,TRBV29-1,TGCAGCGTCAACATGGAGGACTATGGGGGCTACACCTTC,CSVNMEDYGGYTF
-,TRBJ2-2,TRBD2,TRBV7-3,TGTGCCAGCAAGGTAGCGGGAGGGCCATCTCACACCGGGGAGCTGTTTTTT,CASKVAGGPSHTGELFF